This passage covers 20 T cell receptor beta chains from one sample sequenced in a study of OX40 agonist ivuxolimab in advanced cancers. Profiled with immunoSEQ multiplex PCR; TCRdb holds only in-frame clones, not every one. The profile shows about 20,000 clones, approximately 90% of them singletons. Material: CD4+ or CD8+ T cells sorted from blood, obtained in a trial of the OX40 agonist ivuxolimab. The receptors here all came from an adult with an advanced solid tumor such as melanoma, head and neck, liver or kidney cancer.

This clone was found a few times. The chain carries TRBV27 and TRBJ2-1; 11 bases line up with TRBD2. Germline assignment: CDR1 MNHEY and CDR2 SMNVEV (reference sequence). The CDR3 sequence is 16 residues long. Germline trimming cut 5 bases from V and 8 bases from J; bases unmatched to any gene: 11. The CDR3 DNA reads TGTGCCAGCAGTGGTTTAGCGGGAGGGAAAGTCGATGAGCAGTTCTTC. It specifies CASSGLAGGKVDEQFF.

The rearrangement links TRBV30 to TRBJ1-1; the match to TRBD1 covers 7 bases. Germline CDR1 and CDR2: GTSNPN and SVGIG (reference sequence). Trimming cost V 5 bases and J 3 bases; bases outside gene matches: 6. The CDR3 runs to 13 residues. Written as DNA, the CDR3 is TGTGCCTGGGGGACAGATGGTGACACTGAAGCTTTCTTT. Residues: CAWGTDGDTEAFF. The full variable domain, completed using reference TRBV30 and TRBJ1-1, is SQTIHQWPATLVQPVGSPLSLECTVEGTSNPNLYWYRQAAGRGLQLLFYSVGIGQISSEVPQNLSASRPQDRQFILSSKKLLLSDSGFYLCAWGTDGDTEAFFGQGTRLTVV.

This CDR3 is CASSPNPGQGMYEQYF. CDR3 nucleotides: TGCGCCAGCAGCCCCAACCCCGGACAGGGGATGTACGAGCAGTACTTC. V usage is TRBV4-1 and J usage is TRBJ2-7, with 9 bases aligning to TRBD1. The ends lost 4 bases at V and 4 bases at J; junction bases unmatched: 11. Germline V gives CDR1 MGHRA, CDR2 YSYEKL. The CDR3 extends over 16 amino acids.

In DNA form, the CDR3 reads TGCAGTCTCACAGGGGGGAGCTCCTACAATGAGCAGTTCTTC. Translated, it gives CSLTGGSSYNEQFF. J is TRBJ2-1 and V is TRBV29-1; 8 nucleotides line up with TRBD1. This CDR3 has 14 residues. Looked up from germline, CDR1 is SQVTM and CDR2 is ANQGSEA.

Comments on this clone: This CDR3 is also generated by other DNA sequences in the sample. This chain links TRBV5-4 with TRBJ1-5; D may be TRBD1 (5 bases). There are 15 residues in the CDR3. V lost 4 bases and J 6 bases, leaving 17 bases between the germline ends. Germline lookup yields CDR1 SGHNT and CDR2 YYREEE (reference sequence). CDR3 DNA: TGTGCCAGCAGCCCCGGGCAGGGAAGGGGTCAGCCCCAGCATTTT. This codes for CASSPGQGRGQPQHF.

This clone qualifies as medium-sized (0.01 to 0.1%). The chain has TRBV4-1 and TRBJ2-3, with D unclear. Germline V gene data show CDR1 as MGHRA and CDR2 as YSYEKL. The CDR3 sequence is 15 residues long. Trimming left V 0 bases short and J 6 bases short, with 13 bases between. The CDR3 coding sequence is TGCGCCAGCAGCCAAGAGGCGGTCCCGGGCGATACGCAGTATTTT. It translates to CASSQEAVPGDTQYF.

The gene calls are TRBV19 and TRBJ2-1, with D possibly TRBD2 on 5 matching bases. Trimming removed 10 bases at V and 0 bases at J, with 16 bases between. Germline V gene data show CDR1 as LNHDA and CDR2 as SQIVND (reference sequence). The CDR3 has 15 amino acids. The CDR3 nucleotides read TGTGCCACCACCCTTGGTGGGAGCTCCTACAATGAGCAGTTCTTC. Its translation is CATTLGGSSYNEQFF.

The CDR3 nucleotides are TGTGCCAGCAGCTTGGCGAAGACCCAGTACTTC. Its protein product is CASSLAKTQYF. The gene calls are TRBV5-6 and TRBJ2-5; no clear D gene. Per germline, CDR1 SGHDT and CDR2 YYEEEE. The CDR3 totals 11 residues. Trimming cost V 0 bases and J 6 bases, with 3 bases left between them.

The chain uses TRBV28 and TRBJ2-2, with D unresolved. Germline V gives CDR1 MDHEN, CDR2 SYDVKM. V was trimmed by 3 bases and J by 0 bases, leaving 8 bases between them. The CDR3 is 15 residues long. DNA for the CDR3: TGTGCCAGCAGTTTTGCCGACGCGAACACCGGGGAGCTGTTTTTT. Translated, it gives CASSFADANTGELFF.

This clone rates as medium-sized. V gene TRBV2 combines with J gene TRBJ2-7; the D gene is possibly TRBD1 (7 bases). The germline CDR1 and CDR2 sequences are SNHLY and FYNNEI. The CDR3 consists of 12 residues. Trimming removed 6 bases from V and 6 bases from J, with 12 bases in between. As DNA, the CDR3 is TGTGCCAGCAGGGGGGGACAGTTCGAGCAGTACTTC. This gives the protein CASRGGQFEQYF.

J is TRBJ2-2 and V is TRBV27; D may be TRBD1 (5 bases). The V end lost 4 bases, the J end lost 6 bases, and 9 bases lay between the germline ends. The CDR3 is 13 residues long. Germline-derived CDR1 and CDR2 are MNHEY and SMNVEV (reference sequence). Here the CDR3 reads CASSSLGAGELFF. For the CDR3, the DNA is TGTGCCAGCAGTTCTCTAGGGGCCGGGGAGCTGTTTTTT.

The gene calls are TRBV7-9 and TRBJ1-4; D is perhaps TRBD1 (5 bases). Looked up from germline, CDR1 is SEHNR and CDR2 is FQNEAQ (reference sequence). Trimming cost V 8 bases and J 0 bases, with 10 bases left between them. The CDR3 extends over 14 amino acids. The CDR3 loop is CASRDGATNEKLFF. CDR3 sequence (DNA): TGTGCCAGCCGGGACGGGGCAACTAATGAAAAACTGTTTTTT.

The rearrangement uses TRBV12-5 and TRBJ2-1, with TRBD2 matching 7 bases. Unmatched junction bases numbered 7, after V lost 6 bases and J lost 8 bases. CDR3 length equals 13 residues. Germline assignment: CDR1 LGHNT and CDR2 FRNRAP. The CDR3 loop reads CASGPPGGYEQFF. In nucleotides, the CDR3 is TGTGCTAGTGGCCCCCCCGGGGGGTATGAGCAGTTCTTC. The full variable domain, in which reference TRBV12-5 and TRBJ2-1 provide the parts outside the CDR3, is DARVTQTPRHKVTEMGQEVTMRCQPILGHNTVFWYRQTMMQGLELLAYFRNRAPLDDSGMPKDRFSAEMPDATLATLKIQPSEPRDSAVYFCASGPPGGYEQFFGPGTRLTVL.

The chain employs TRBV10-3 and TRBJ1-1; 10 bases line up with TRBD1. The trim removed 5 bases at V and 2 bases at J, leaving 8 bases unmatched. There are 16 residues in the CDR3. Germline V gives CDR1 ENHRY, CDR2 SYGVKD. The CDR3 is CAISPTGGTGNTEAFF. The DNA for the CDR3 is TGTGCCATCAGTCCGACAGGGGGCACAGGTAACACTGAAGCTTTCTTT.

This rearrangement joins TRBV30 to TRBJ1-5; no clear D gene. CDR1 and CDR2 from the germline V gene are GTSNPN and SVGIG (reference sequence). The CDR3 loop spans 14 amino acids. Trimming shortened V by 4 bases and J by 6 bases, and 16 bases separated the two germline ends. The CDR3 loop is CAWTKVGSGQPQHF. CDR3 bases: TGTGCCTGGACAAAAGTAGGGTCCGGTCAGCCCCAGCATTTT.

The V call is TRBV4-1, the J call TRBJ2-7; D is perhaps TRBD2 (6 bases). Trimming removed 4 bases from V and 0 bases from J, with 16 bases in between. This CDR3 contains 16 residues. In germline, CDR1 is MGHRA, CDR2 YSYEKL. Here the CDR3 DNA reads TGCGCCAGCAGCCCAATTCCGGGGGTCCGCTCCTACGAGCAGTACTTC. Translated, it gives CASSPIPGVRSYEQYF.

The chain joins TRBV7-9 to TRBJ2-1; maybe TRBD1 (6 bases). The CDR3 covers 15 residues. V was clipped by 5 bases and J by 4 bases, with 15 bases between them. Germline assignment: CDR1 SEHNR and CDR2 FQNEAQ (reference sequence). CDR3 protein: CASSQWGTKYNEQFF. DNA of the CDR3: TGTGCCAGCAGCCAGTGGGGGACAAAATACAATGAGCAGTTCTTC.

This clone is medium-sized within its sample. The J gene is TRBJ2-5, the V gene TRBV6-1; D is unresolved. There are 15 residues in the CDR3. The germline V and J ends were trimmed by 3 bases and 4 bases, with 15 bases remaining between them. Germline V gene lookup returns CDR1 MNHNS and CDR2 SASEGT. CDR3 in amino acids: CASSEIPTTAETQYF. Here the CDR3 DNA reads TGTGCCAGCAGTGAGATTCCCACCACCGCAGAGACCCAGTACTTC.

This chain connects TRBV19 to TRBJ1-1; unclear D gene. Trimming shortened V by 8 bases and J by 4 bases, and 8 bases separated the two germline ends. Per germline, CDR1 LNHDA and CDR2 SQIVND (reference sequence). CDR3 size: 11 residues. DNA of the CDR3: TGTGCCAGTTACGAGAGCACTGAAGCTTTCTTT. This encodes CASYESTEAFF.

J is TRBJ2-3 and V is TRBV28, with D perhaps TRBD2 (6 bases). Germline V lookup: CDR1 MDHEN, CDR2 SYDVKM. Trimming removed 7 bases at V and 6 bases at J, with 20 bases between. This CDR3 region has 15 residues. The CDR3 coding sequence is TGTGCCAGCAAAGGGGACTCGAGTAAGTGGGATACGCAGTATTTT. It yields the protein CASKGDSSKWDTQYF.